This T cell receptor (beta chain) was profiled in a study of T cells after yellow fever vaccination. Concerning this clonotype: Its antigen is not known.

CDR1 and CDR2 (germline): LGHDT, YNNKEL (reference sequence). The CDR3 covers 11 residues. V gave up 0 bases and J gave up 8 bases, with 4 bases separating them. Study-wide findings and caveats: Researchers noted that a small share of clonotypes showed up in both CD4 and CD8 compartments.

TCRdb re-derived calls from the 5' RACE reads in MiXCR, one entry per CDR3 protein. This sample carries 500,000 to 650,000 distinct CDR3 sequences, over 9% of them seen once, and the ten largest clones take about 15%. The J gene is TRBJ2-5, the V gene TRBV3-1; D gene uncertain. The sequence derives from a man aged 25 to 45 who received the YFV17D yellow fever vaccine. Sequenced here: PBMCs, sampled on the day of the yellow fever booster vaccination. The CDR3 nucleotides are TGTGCCAGCAGCCAAGATAATACCCAGTACTTC. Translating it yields CASSQDNTQYF.